The TCR beta chain described here comes from a study of T cell responses to AZD1222 COVID-19 vaccine. The table came from immunoSEQ multiplex PCR; TCRdb's copy has only in-frame clones and leaves some out. The sample records about 140,000 clones, around 90% being singletons. The table lists this clone with a few counts. Its antigen is as yet unknown. The CDR3 extends over 13 amino acids. Trimming took 0 bases from V and 12 from J, leaving 9 bases between them. Germline V gene data show CDR1 as MNHEY and CDR2 as SVGEGT. The study's findings and limits: Only after the peak T cell response were repertoires sampled.

The clonotype was recovered from an adult who received the AZD1222 COVID-19 vaccine. The J gene is TRBJ1-6, the V gene TRBV6-2 or TRBV6-3; D is ambiguous. Sequenced material: peripheral blood, taken 28 days after the second AZD1222 dose. CDR3 DNA: TGTGCCAGCAGTTACTCCCTAGAAGGACCCCTCCACTTT. Its translation is CASSYSLEGPLHF.